Presented here are 20 T cell receptor beta chains from one specimen sequenced in a study of blood T cell repertoires in COVID-19. The repertoire was sequenced with immunoSEQ multiplex PCR; TCRdb's copy has only in-frame clones and lacks some. Seen here are 360,000 or so clones, around 87% observed once, and the top ten hold approximately 6.2%. Sequencing was carried out using peripheral blood. The source of these receptors is a man aged 18-30 years with active or convalescent COVID-19.

The gene calls are TRBV5-5 and TRBJ2-3, with 7 bases lining up with TRBD1. This CDR3 region has 14 residues. Per the germline V gene, CDR1 is SGHKS and CDR2 is YYEKEE (reference sequence). V gave up 4 bases and J gave up 0 bases; unmatched junction bases: 2. The CDR3 region is CASSRDRSTDTQYF. The CDR3, as DNA: TGTGCCAGCAGCCGGGACAGAAGCACAGATACGCAGTATTTT.

Only a few counts were recorded for this clone. This chain joins TRBV4-3 and TRBJ1-6; D possibly corresponds to TRBD1 (5 bases). Germline loops: CDR1 LGHNA, CDR2 YSLEER. The V end was cut by 0 bases, the J end by 10 bases, with 13 bases between. The length of the CDR3 is 15 residues. DNA for the CDR3: TGCGCCAGCAGCCAAGATTTCGGGGGTTACTCACCCCTCCACTTT. Protein sequence: CASSQDFGGYSPLHF.

The chain uses TRBV9 and TRBJ1-3; D not resolved. Germline CDR1 SGDLS, CDR2 YYNGEE. Trimming shortened V by 0 bases and J by 0 bases, and 10 bases separated the two germline ends. The CDR3 runs to 16 residues. The CDR3 loop is CASSVALSHSGNTIYF. The CDR3 region has the DNA TGTGCCAGCAGCGTAGCCCTCAGTCACTCTGGAAACACCATATATTTT.

The chain links TRBV2 to TRBJ1-1; D is unclear. V lost 4 bases and J 2 bases, leaving 8 bases between the germline ends. This CDR3 comprises 13 residues. Looked up from germline, CDR1 is SNHLY and CDR2 is FYNNEI. The CDR3 DNA sequence: TGTGCCAGCAGTGTCCTAGAAAACACTGAAGCTTTCTTT. Translating gives CASSVLENTEAFF. The whole variable domain, filled in from reference TRBV2 and TRBJ1-1, reads EPEVTQTPSHQVTQMGQEVILRCVPISNHLYFYWYRQILGQKVEFLVSFYNNEISEKSEIFDDQFSVERPDGSNFTLKIRSTKLEDSAMYFCASSVLENTEAFFGQGTRLTVV.

The V call is TRBV28, the J call TRBJ1-5; TRBD1 matches 7 bases. Per germline, CDR1 MDHEN and CDR2 SYDVKM. This CDR3 is 14 amino acids long. Trimming removed 5 bases from V and 5 bases from J; junction bases left unmatched: 6. In nucleotides, the CDR3 is TGTGCCAGCAGTCTCCGACAGGGCGATCAGCCCCAGCATTTT. Encoded protein: CASSLRQGDQPQHF. Full variable domain (outside the CDR3, taken from reference TRBV28 and TRBJ1-5): DVKVTQSSRYLVKRTGEKVFLECVQDMDHENMFWYRQDPGLGLRLIYFSYDVKMKEKGDIPEGYSVSREKKERFSLILESASTNQTSMYLCASSLRQGDQPQHFGDGTRLSIL.

The chain carries TRBV7-2 and TRBJ1-6; 8 nucleotides align to TRBD1. Germline values: CDR1 SGHTA, CDR2 FQGNSA. V shed 5 bases and J 9 bases; nucleotides not matched to a gene: 9. This CDR3 comprises 15 residues. CDR3 sequence: CASSPDREWGSPLHF. In nucleotides, the CDR3 is TGTGCCAGCAGCCCGGACAGGGAATGGGGTTCACCCCTCCACTTT.

This clone showed up many times. Other DNA variants within this sample encode the same CDR3. The rearrangement uses TRBV28 and TRBJ1-5; D might be TRBD1 (6 bases). The V gene lost 1 base and the J gene lost 4 bases, with 11 bases spanning the gap. The CDR3 is 15 amino acids. Germline V gives CDR1 MDHEN, CDR2 SYDVKM. CDR3 sequence (DNA): TGTGCCAGCAGTTTATCAGGGGCCAGGAATCAGCCCCAGCATTTT. Protein sequence: CASSLSGARNQPQHF.

V gene TRBV18 combines with J gene TRBJ1-2; perhaps TRBD1 as D (5 bases). The CDR3 runs to 16 residues. Germline loops: CDR1 KGHSH, CDR2 LQKENI. V shed 2 bases and J shed 6 bases, with 19 bases lying between them. The CDR3 DNA sequence: TGTGCCAGCTCACCAAATACAGCCAGTGGGGCGGATGGCTACACCTTC. It encodes CASSPNTASGADGYTF.

This chain connects TRBV28 to TRBJ1-3, with 7 positions matching TRBD1. V dropped 2 bases and J dropped 11; count of bases not matched to a gene: 9. The germline gives CDR1 MDHEN, CDR2 SYDVKM. The CDR3 loop spans 14 amino acids. CDR3 sequence: CASSLGTALEAIYF. The CDR3 nucleotides are TGTGCCAGCAGTTTAGGGACAGCCCTCGAGGCCATATATTTT.

This chain uses TRBV11-3 with TRBJ1-2; 7 bases line up with TRBD1. The CDR3 is made up of 18 amino acids. Germline V gives CDR1 SGHNT, CDR2 YENEEA. V was pared by 0 bases and J by 6 bases, with 16 bases of the junction left unmatched. As DNA, the CDR3 is TGTGCCAGCAGCTTAGATGTAAGAAGGGGACAGAACTATAATGGCTACACCTTC. This sequence encodes CASSLDVRRGQNYNGYTF.

The rearrangement links TRBV5-1 to TRBJ1-1; D remains unclear. CDR3 size: 14 residues. Trimming shortened V by 4 bases and J by 1 base, and 11 bases separated the two germline ends. CDR1 and CDR2 (germline): SGHRS, YFSETQ. The CDR3 protein is CASSNFRGNTEAFF. The CDR3 DNA reads TGCGCCAGCAGCAATTTTCGGGGGAACACTGAAGCTTTCTTT.

The V call is TRBV4-1, the J call TRBJ2-2, with TRBD2 matching over 7 bases. Per germline, CDR1 MGHRA and CDR2 YSYEKL. The CDR3 is made up of 17 amino acids. V shed 1 base and J 5 bases; nucleotides not matched to a gene: 10. CDR3 residues: CASSQGGTGGSTGELFF. In DNA, the CDR3 is TGCGCCAGCAGCCAAGGGGGGACCGGGGGGAGTACCGGGGAGCTGTTTTTT.

This chain connects TRBV7-9 to TRBJ1-2; 8 nucleotides agree with TRBD1. The junction had 7 bases not matched to a gene; V was cut back by 5 bases and J by 2 bases. The CDR3 totals 15 residues. The germline CDR1 and CDR2 sequences are SEHNR and FQNEAQ (reference sequence). CDR3 nucleotide sequence: TGTGCCAGCAGCCCCCAAGGACAGGGCAACTATGGCTACACCTTC. This sequence encodes CASSPQGQGNYGYTF.

This clone came up once. The CDR3 reads CATSMLGAAGPLGGGYTF. CDR3 nucleotide sequence: TGTGCCACCAGTATGTTGGGTGCCGCGGGCCCCTTAGGGGGCGGCTACACCTTC. J is TRBJ1-2 and V is TRBV24-1; 7 nucleotides agree with TRBD1. CDR3 length: 18 amino acids. Germline V lookup: CDR1 KGHDR, CDR2 SFDVKD. V trimming: 6 bases; J trimming: 8 bases; junction bases outside the gene matches: 23.

V gene TRBV9 combines with J gene TRBJ2-1, with 12 nucleotides matching TRBD2. With V trimmed by 3 bases and J by 2 bases, 3 bases remained unmatched. The CDR3 extends over 16 amino acids. Germline lookup yields CDR1 SGDLS and CDR2 YYNGEE. In DNA form, the CDR3 reads TGTGCCAGCAGCGACCGGACTAGCGGGGCCTACAATGAGCAGTTCTTC. This sequence encodes CASSDRTSGAYNEQFF. Full variable domain (remainder filled in from reference TRBV9 and TRBJ2-1): DSGVTQTPKHLITATGQRVTLRCSPRSGDLSVYWYQQSLDQGLQFLIQYYNGEERAKGNILERFSAQQFPDLHSELNLSSLELGDSALYFCASSDRTSGAYNEQFFGPGTRLTVL.

The genes are TRBV9 and TRBJ1-2, with 8 positions matching TRBD1. Germline CDR1 is SGDLS and CDR2 is YYNGEE. The CDR3 is 14 amino acids. With V trimmed by 3 bases and J by 8 bases, 9 bases remained unmatched. CDR3 sequence: CASSGTHRGGGYTF. The CDR3 region has the DNA TGTGCCAGCAGCGGAACACACAGGGGGGGAGGCTACACCTTC.

This chain connects TRBV29-1 to TRBJ1-2; maybe TRBD1 (5 bases). The CDR3 is 14 residues long. V dropped 2 bases and J dropped 0 bases, with 10 bases sitting between them. The germline gives CDR1 SQVTM, CDR2 ANQGSEA. In DNA form, the CDR3 reads TGCAGCGTTGAACTCGGGACTCCTAACTATGGCTACACCTTC. Amino acids: CSVELGTPNYGYTF.

The chain has TRBV7-2 and TRBJ1-2; D is possibly TRBD1 (5 bases). CDR1 is SGHTA and CDR2 is FQGNSA in the germline V gene. The CDR3 totals 13 residues. Trimming cost V 1 base and J 12 bases, with 15 bases left between them. For the CDR3, the DNA is TGTGCCAGCAGCTTAGGGGGTGGGGGACTCAACACCTTC. Its protein product is CASSLGGGGLNTF.

The chain combines TRBV4-1 with TRBJ2-2, with D maybe TRBD2 (6 bases). Germline values: CDR1 MGHRA, CDR2 YSYEKL. The length of the CDR3 is 15 residues. Trimming removed 4 bases at V and 2 bases at J, with 11 bases between. CDR3 DNA: TGCGCCAGCAGCCGCGCGGGACCCAACACCGGGGAGCTGTTTTTT. Protein product: CASSRAGPNTGELFF.

The chain employs TRBV5-5 and TRBJ2-1; possibly TRBD1 for D (6 bases). V was clipped by 0 bases and J by 8 bases, with 15 bases between them. Germline lookup yields CDR1 SGHKS and CDR2 YYEKEE (reference sequence). The length of the CDR3 is 15 residues. CDR3 nucleotide sequence: TGTGCCAGCAGCTTGGCCTGGACAGCCGATTATGAGCAGTTCTTC. Translating it yields CASSLAWTADYEQFF. Combining the CDR3 with reference TRBV5-5 and TRBJ2-1 gives the whole variable domain DAGVTQSPTHLIKTRGQQVTLRCSPISGHKSVSWYQQVLGQGPQFIFQYYEKEERGRGNFPDRFSARQFPNYSSELNVNALLLGDSALYLCASSLAWTADYEQFFGPGTRLTVL.